The clone carrying this TCR beta chain has more than one count but fewer than ten. The antigen remains undetermined. The study excluded patients with uncontrolled infection, other autoimmune disease, pregnancy or lactation. Diagnoses used clinical symptoms, serum thyroxine and TRAb, thyroid ultrasound and orbital computed tomography. CDR3 length: 17 residues. From germline, CDR1 is MRHNA and CDR2 SNTAGT. The ends lost 6 bases at V and 4 bases at J; junction bases unmatched: 13. The sample is drawn from a study of T cells in Graves' hyperthyroidism and ophthalmopathy. Across the whole study: At the time of initial diagnosis and before any treatment, peripheral blood was collected. Study-level results: Ophthalmopathy was model-predicted a median around 6.1 months pre-onset.

The source material, RNA transcripts, was used to amplify TCR beta CDR3 regions. HTBI primers were the set used in a first-round RT-PCR of the TCR CDR3. Via MiXCR, TCRdb re-called the multiplex PCR reads, giving one row per CDR3 protein. Seen here are approximately 600,000 distinct CDR3 sequences, less than 25% observed once, and the top ten hold 30% to 40%. This clonotype was sampled from a man aged 25-40 years with Graves' ophthalmopathy. Sequencing was performed on blood. The chain combines TRBV6-4 with TRBJ2-7; 12 bases fit TRBD2. The CDR3 DNA follows: TGTGCCAGCAGCCACTCGGGGGGACTAGCGGGCCCATACGAGCAGTACTTC. Its translation: CASSHSGGLAGPYEQYF.